A single sample gave rise to the 13 T cell receptor beta chains below, sequenced in a study of cytomegalovirus exposure and HLA in healthy donors. The PCR ran on 60 Vbeta and 13 Jbeta primers. Assay used: immunoSEQ multiplex PCR; TCRdb lists only in-frame clones, some missing. The table has about 160,000 clones, approximately 78% seen once. Source material: PBMCs. Source of these receptors: a woman aged 30 to 39 in good health and CMV-seropositive.

Of note for this clone: A read error may produce the germline difference seen at one junction end. The chain links TRBV4-1 to TRBJ1-2, with no clear D. CDR1 MGHRA and CDR2 YSYEKL come from the germline V gene. The CDR3 consists of 12 residues. The CDR3 sequence: CASSQADYGYTF. DNA of the CDR3: TGCGCCAGCAGCCAAGCGGACTACGGCTACACCTTC.

The V gene is TRBV5-4, the J gene TRBJ1-5; 8 bases align to TRBD1. V trimming: 4 bases; J trimming: 5 bases; junction bases outside the gene matches: 2. CDR3 length: 13 amino acids. Per germline, CDR1 SGHNT and CDR2 YYREEE (reference sequence). The CDR3: CASSVDRDQPQHF. As DNA, the CDR3 is TGTGCCAGCAGCGTGGACAGGGATCAGCCCCAGCATTTT.

V gene TRBV5-6 combines with J gene TRBJ1-5; weak D call: TRBD1 (5 bases). The length of the CDR3 is 14 residues. The V and J ends lost 4 bases and 6 bases respectively, with 14 bases between them. Per germline, CDR1 SGHDT and CDR2 YYEEEE. CDR3 sequence reads: CASSAGWQAQPQHF. The CDR3 DNA reads TGTGCCAGCAGCGCAGGGTGGCAGGCTCAGCCCCAGCATTTT.

For the CDR3, the DNA is TGTGCCAGCAGCCTCCGGGGTATTAGCTACGAGCAGTACTTC. Amino acid sequence: CASSLRGISYEQYF. V and J are TRBV7-8 and TRBJ2-7, with a weak D call TRBD2 (5 bases). The CDR3 is made up of 14 amino acids. Germline assignment: CDR1 SGHVS and CDR2 FQNEAQ. V gave up 5 bases and J gave up 3 bases, with 14 bases separating them.

This rearrangement joins TRBV27 to TRBJ2-2; TRBD2 matches at 9 bases. The CDR3 runs 16 residues. V trimming: 3 bases; J trimming: 4 bases; junction bases outside the gene matches: 6. Germline values: CDR1 MNHEY, CDR2 SMNVEV (reference sequence). CDR3 sequence: CASSFYGGGGTGELFF. CDR3 sequence (DNA): TGTGCCAGCAGTTTCTACGGCGGGGGGGGCACCGGGGAGCTGTTTTTT.

This rearrangement joins TRBV27 to TRBJ2-3; TRBD2 matches at 7 bases. Germline CDR1 reads MNHEY; CDR2 reads SMNVEV (reference sequence). After removal of 4 bases from V and 0 bases from J, the junction contained 7 bases not matched to a gene. This CDR3 has 16 amino acids. CDR3 sequence reads: CASSSRGSGSTDTQYF. CDR3 nucleotide sequence: TGTGCCAGCAGTTCGCGGGGGAGCGGAAGCACAGATACGCAGTATTTT.

The chain couples TRBV13 to TRBJ1-1; D remains ambiguous. The V gene lost 5 bases and the J gene lost 0 bases, with 13 bases spanning the gap. Germline V lookup: CDR1 PRHDT, CDR2 FYEKMQ (reference sequence). The CDR3 sequence is 15 residues long. The CDR3 DNA sequence: TGTGCCAGCAGCCCATCGAGGGCGGTGAACACTGAAGCTTTCTTT. It codes for CASSPSRAVNTEAFF. The full variable domain, completed using reference TRBV13 and TRBJ1-1, is AAGVIQSPRHLIKEKRETATLKCYPIPRHDTVYWYQQGPGQDPQFLISFYEKMQSDKGSIPDRFSAQQFSDYHSELNMSSLELGDSALYFCASSPSRAVNTEAFFGQGTRLTVV.

This chain joins TRBV7-9 and TRBJ2-1; TRBD2 might be the D (6 bases). The CDR3 has 14 residues. Between the trimmed V and J ends, which lost 2 bases and 6 bases, there was a span of 11 bases. Germline CDR1 SEHNR, CDR2 FQNEAQ (reference sequence). The CDR3 loop reads CASSLFSEGNEQFF. The CDR3 DNA is TGTGCCAGCAGCTTATTCTCGGAGGGCAATGAGCAGTTCTTC.

This chain uses TRBV7-3 with TRBJ1-1, with D unclear. The CDR3 contains 16 residues. The ends were cut back, 1 base at V and 0 bases at J, with 12 bases in the middle. Germline V gene lookup returns CDR1 SGHTA and CDR2 FQGTGA. Here the CDR3 DNA reads TGTGCCAGCAGCTTAAGTGCGGTCAGAATGAACACTGAAGCTTTCTTT. Translated: CASSLSAVRMNTEAFF.

J is TRBJ2-5 and V is TRBV21-1; TRBD2, the table's D call, was not compared with the DNA. The closer fit of TRBJ2-7 to the DNA end suggests the J call may be wrong. TRBV21-1 is listed as a pseudogene. The CDR3 runs to 17 residues. CDR3 sequence: CASRDRPLRTTPYEQYF. The CDR3 bases are TGTGCCAGCAGGGATCGCCCCCTCAGGACTACCCCCTACGAGCAGTACTTC.

The chain uses TRBV5-4 and TRBJ1-2; 7 nucleotides match TRBD1. The CDR3 is made up of 14 amino acids. V lost 0 bases to trimming and J lost 7 bases; unmatched junction nucleotides: 6. The germline V gene has CDR1 SGHNT and CDR2 YYREEE (reference sequence). Written as DNA, the CDR3 is TGTGCCAGCAGCTTGGAAGGGGGCTATGGTGGCTACACCTTC. This sequence encodes CASSLEGGYGGYTF.

V usage is TRBV5-1 and J usage is TRBJ1-1; 9 nucleotides match TRBD1. This CDR3 region has 16 residues. In germline, CDR1 is SGHRS, CDR2 YFSETQ. V lost 3 bases to trimming and J lost 4 bases; unmatched junction nucleotides: 10. CDR3: CASSSRTGERGTEAFF. CDR3 nucleotides: TGCGCCAGCAGCTCGCGGACAGGGGAGAGGGGCACTGAAGCTTTCTTT.

The gene calls are TRBV4-1 and TRBJ1-3, with a possible D match to TRBD1 (6 bases). CDR1 is MGHRA and CDR2 is YSYEKL in the germline V gene. V lost 3 bases to trimming and J lost 4 bases, with 16 bases between them. The CDR3 spans 16 residues. The CDR3 DNA reads as TGCGCCAGCAGCCACCCAACAGGGTTCTCAGGAAACACCATATATTTT. Translation: CASSHPTGFSGNTIYF.